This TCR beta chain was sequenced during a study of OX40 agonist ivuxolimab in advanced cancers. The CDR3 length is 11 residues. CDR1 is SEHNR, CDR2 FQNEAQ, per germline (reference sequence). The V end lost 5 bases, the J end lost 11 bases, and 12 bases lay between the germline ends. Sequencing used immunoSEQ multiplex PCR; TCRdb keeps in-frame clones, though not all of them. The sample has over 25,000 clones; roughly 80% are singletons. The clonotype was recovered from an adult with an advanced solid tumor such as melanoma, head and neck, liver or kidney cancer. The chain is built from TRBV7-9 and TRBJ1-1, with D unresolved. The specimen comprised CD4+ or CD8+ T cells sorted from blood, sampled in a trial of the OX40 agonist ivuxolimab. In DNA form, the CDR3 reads TGTGCCAGCAGCGTTCCAGGAAAGGCTTTCTTT. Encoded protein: CASSVPGKAFF.